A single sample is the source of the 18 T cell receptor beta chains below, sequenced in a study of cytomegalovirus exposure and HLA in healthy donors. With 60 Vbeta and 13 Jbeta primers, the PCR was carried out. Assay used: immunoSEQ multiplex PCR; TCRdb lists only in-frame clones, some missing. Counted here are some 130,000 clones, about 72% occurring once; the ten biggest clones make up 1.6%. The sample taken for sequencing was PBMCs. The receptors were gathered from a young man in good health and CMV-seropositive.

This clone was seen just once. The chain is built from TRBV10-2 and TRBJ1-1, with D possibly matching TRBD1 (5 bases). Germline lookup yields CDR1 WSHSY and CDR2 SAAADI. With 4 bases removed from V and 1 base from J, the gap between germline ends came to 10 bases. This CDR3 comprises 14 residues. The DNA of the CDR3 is TGCGCCAGCAGTGGCGGGACGGCGAACACTGAAGCTTTCTTT. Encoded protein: CASSGGTANTEAFF.

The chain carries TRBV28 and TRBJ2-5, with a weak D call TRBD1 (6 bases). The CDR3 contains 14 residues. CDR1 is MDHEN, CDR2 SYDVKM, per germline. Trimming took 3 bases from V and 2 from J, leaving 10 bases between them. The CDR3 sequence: CASSFSGQQETQYF. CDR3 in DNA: TGTGCCAGCAGTTTCTCCGGACAGCAAGAGACCCAGTACTTC.

In DNA form, the CDR3 reads TGCGCCAGCCGTGAGGGCGGGAGCGGTACAAGGGATGAGCAGTTCTTC. Protein sequence: CASREGGSGTRDEQFF. The chain combines TRBV5-1 with TRBJ2-1, with 7 bases identical to TRBD2. Germline V gene sequence: CDR1 SGHRS, CDR2 YFSETQ. The trim removed 7 bases at V and 8 bases at J, leaving 18 bases unmatched. The CDR3 extends over 16 amino acids. The entire variable domain, with the rest obtained from reference TRBV5-1 and TRBJ2-1, is as follows: KAGVTQTPRYLIKTRGQQVTLSCSPISGHRSVSWYQQTPGQGLQFLFEYFSETQRNKGNFPGRFSGRQFSNSRSEMNVSTLELGDSALYLCASREGGSGTRDEQFFGPGTRLTVL.

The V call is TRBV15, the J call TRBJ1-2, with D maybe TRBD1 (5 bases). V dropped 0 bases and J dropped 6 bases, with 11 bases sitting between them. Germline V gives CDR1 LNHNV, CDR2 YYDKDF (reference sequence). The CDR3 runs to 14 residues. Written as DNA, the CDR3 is TGTGCCACCAGCAGAGATTTGGGGGGGAATGGCTACACCTTC. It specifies CATSRDLGGNGYTF.

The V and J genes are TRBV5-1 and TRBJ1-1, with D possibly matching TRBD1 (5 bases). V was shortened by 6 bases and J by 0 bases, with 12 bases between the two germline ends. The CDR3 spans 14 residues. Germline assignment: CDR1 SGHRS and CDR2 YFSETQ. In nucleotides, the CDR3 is TGCGCCAGCAATTACGGGGGGTTGAACACTGAAGCTTTCTTT. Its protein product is CASNYGGLNTEAFF.

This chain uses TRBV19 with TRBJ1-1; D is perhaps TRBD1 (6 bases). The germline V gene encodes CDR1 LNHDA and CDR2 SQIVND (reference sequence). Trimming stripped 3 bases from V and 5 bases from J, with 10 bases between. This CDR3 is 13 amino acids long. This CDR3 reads CASSIDRSTEAFF. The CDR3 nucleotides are TGTGCCAGTAGTATCGACAGGTCGACTGAAGCTTTCTTT.

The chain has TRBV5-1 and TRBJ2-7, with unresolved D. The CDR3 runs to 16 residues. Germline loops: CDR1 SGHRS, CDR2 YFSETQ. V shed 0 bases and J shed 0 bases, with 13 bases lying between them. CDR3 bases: TGCGCCAGCAGCTTGGTCCCGGTCCCTCCCTCCTACGAGCAGTACTTC. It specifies CASSLVPVPPSYEQYF.

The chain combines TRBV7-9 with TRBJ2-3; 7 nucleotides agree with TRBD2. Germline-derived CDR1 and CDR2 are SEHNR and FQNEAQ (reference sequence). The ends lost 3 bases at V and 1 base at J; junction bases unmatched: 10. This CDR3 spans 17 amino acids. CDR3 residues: CASSFWTGGGGTDTQYF. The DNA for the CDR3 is TGTGCCAGCAGCTTCTGGACGGGAGGAGGTGGCACAGATACGCAGTATTTT.

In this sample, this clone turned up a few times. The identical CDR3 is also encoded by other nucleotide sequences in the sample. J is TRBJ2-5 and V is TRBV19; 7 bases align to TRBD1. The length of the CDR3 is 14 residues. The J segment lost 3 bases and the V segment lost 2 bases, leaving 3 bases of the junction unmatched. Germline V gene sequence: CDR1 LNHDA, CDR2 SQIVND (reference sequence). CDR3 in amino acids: CASSINRGKETQYF. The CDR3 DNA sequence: TGTGCCAGTAGTATAAACAGGGGAAAAGAGACCCAGTACTTC.

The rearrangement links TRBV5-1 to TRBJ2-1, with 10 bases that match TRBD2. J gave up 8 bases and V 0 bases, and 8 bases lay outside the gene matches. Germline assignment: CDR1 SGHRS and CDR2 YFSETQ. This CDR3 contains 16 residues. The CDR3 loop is CASSLGSSGSRYEQFF. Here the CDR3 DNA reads TGCGCCAGCAGCTTGGGTTCTAGCGGGAGTCGCTATGAGCAGTTCTTC. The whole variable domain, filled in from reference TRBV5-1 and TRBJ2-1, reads KAGVTQTPRYLIKTRGQQVTLSCSPISGHRSVSWYQQTPGQGLQFLFEYFSETQRNKGNFPGRFSGRQFSNSRSEMNVSTLELGDSALYLCASSLGSSGSRYEQFFGPGTRLTVL.

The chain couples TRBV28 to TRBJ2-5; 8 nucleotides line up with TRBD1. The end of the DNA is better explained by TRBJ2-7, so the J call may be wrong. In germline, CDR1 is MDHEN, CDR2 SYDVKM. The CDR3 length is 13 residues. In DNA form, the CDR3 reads TGTGCCAGCAGTTCAGGGGGCAGTGGCGAGCAGTACTTC. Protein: CASSSGGSGEQYF.

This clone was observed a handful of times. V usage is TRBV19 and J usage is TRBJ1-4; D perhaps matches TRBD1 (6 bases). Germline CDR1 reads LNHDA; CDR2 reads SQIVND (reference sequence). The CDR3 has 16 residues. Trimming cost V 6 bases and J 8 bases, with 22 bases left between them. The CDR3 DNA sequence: TGTGCCAGTAGACGGGGGGCGCAAAGGCCAGGGGAAAAACTGTTTTTT. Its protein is CASRRGAQRPGEKLFF. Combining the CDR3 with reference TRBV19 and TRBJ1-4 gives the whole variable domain DGGITQSPKYLFRKEGQNVTLSCEQNLNHDAMYWYRQDPGQGLRLIYYSQIVNDFQKGDIAEGYSVSREKKESFPLTVTSAQKNPTAFYLCASRRGAQRPGEKLFFGSGTQLSVL.

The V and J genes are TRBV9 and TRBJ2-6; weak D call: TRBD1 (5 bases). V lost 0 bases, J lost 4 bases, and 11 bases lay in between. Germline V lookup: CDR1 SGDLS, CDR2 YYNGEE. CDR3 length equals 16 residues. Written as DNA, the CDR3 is TGTGCCAGCAGCGTAGATGGGGCGCCCGGGGCCAACGTCCTGACTTTC. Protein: CASSVDGAPGANVLTF.

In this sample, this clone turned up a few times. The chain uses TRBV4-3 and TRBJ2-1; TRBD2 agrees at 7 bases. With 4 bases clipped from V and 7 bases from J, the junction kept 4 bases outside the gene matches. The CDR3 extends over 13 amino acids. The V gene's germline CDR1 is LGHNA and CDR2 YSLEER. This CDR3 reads CASSRTSANEQFF. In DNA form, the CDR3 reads TGCGCCAGCAGCCGAACTAGCGCGAATGAGCAGTTCTTC.

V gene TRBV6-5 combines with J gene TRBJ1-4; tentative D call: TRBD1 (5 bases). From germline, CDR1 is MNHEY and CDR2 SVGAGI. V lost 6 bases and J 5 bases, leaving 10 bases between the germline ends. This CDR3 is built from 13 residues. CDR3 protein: CASSQGLNEKLFF. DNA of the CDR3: TGTGCCAGCAGCCAGGGCTTGAATGAAAAACTGTTTTTT.

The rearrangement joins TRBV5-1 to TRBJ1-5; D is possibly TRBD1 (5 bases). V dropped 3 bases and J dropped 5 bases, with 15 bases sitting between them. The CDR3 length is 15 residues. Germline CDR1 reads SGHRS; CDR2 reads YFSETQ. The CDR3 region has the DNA TGCGCCAGCAGCTCTCTTCCAGGGTCGGATCAGCCCCAGCATTTT. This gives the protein CASSSLPGSDQPQHF.

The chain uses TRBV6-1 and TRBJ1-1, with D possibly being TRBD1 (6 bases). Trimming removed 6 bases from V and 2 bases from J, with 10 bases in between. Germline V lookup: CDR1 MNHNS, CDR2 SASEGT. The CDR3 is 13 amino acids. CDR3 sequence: CASRRTANTEAFF. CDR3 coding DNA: TGTGCCAGCAGGAGGACAGCCAACACTGAAGCTTTCTTT.

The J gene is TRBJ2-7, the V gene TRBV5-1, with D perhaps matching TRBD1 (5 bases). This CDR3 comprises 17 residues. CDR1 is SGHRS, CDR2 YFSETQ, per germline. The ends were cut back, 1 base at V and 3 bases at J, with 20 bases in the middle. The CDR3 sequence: CASSLFSHRSLVYEQYF. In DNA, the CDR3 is TGCGCCAGCAGCTTGTTTTCGCACAGGAGTCTCGTCTACGAGCAGTACTTC.